This TCR beta chain was identified during a study of cytomegalovirus exposure and HLA in healthy donors (dated by TCRdb to between 2016 and 2019). General notes on the study: An earlier analysis of 587 of the donors reported more than 250 Gb of sequence data and roughly 100 million unique TCR beta sequences from 150 million to 200 million T cells. To decide whether each TCR beta V gene segment behaved as functional or pseudogenic, an earlier analysis of some 600 of the donors relied on high-throughput TCR beta sequencing. A later genetic analysis used genome-wide SNP genotypes for about 60% of the roughly 670 donors, treating that subset as a discovery cohort. HLA typing included class I and class II loci at four-digit resolution. Every discovery cohort repertoire had been produced on one sequencing platform. About 5 DR-DQ haplotypes were handled as single units for association and clustering, since linkage in the cohort was strong. The study aimed to test whether signatures of past pathogen exposure could be identified by cataloging public T cell receptors. Of the roughly 400 genotyped donors, roughly 85% fell in the genetic ancestry cluster associated with self-reported Caucasian donors. Donor age, sex, ethnicity and CMV serostatus were compiled together with the repertoire data. Typing coverage varied by locus: roughly 620-640 donors for A, B, C, DRB1 and DQB1; approximately 560 for DQA1; over 600 for DPA1; fewer than 480 for DPB1. Roughly 300 gigabases of sequencing data and roughly 80 million unique TCR sequences made up an early release that covered over 550 HLA-typed donors. In a later analysis, previously published TCR beta repertoires from more than 500 donors were re-analyzed and high-resolution HLA genotyping was added so that TCR occurrence patterns could be studied. The later analysis used no new phenotypic data to find candidate immune exposures, relying instead on TCR beta sequences and their occurrence across donors. In addition to the first cohort of around 670 subjects, a separate validation cohort of around 110 different subjects was used. The study combined high-throughput TCR immunosequencing, statistical association of individual TCRs with disease status, and machine learning to predict cytomegalovirus infection status. The T cell repertoires of 666 subjects were profiled by immunosequencing and related to cytomegalovirus serostatus. Among 398 genotyped donors of the cohort, an average of about 240,000 unique TCR beta nucleotide sequences were sequenced per donor, about a sixth of them non-productive. General conclusions and limits of the study: A later analysis associated 15,000 or so TCR beta sequences with specific HLA alleles at a false discovery rate of 0.05. Most CMV-associated TCR beta chains appeared to be HLA-restricted in a later analysis, and the HLA associations seemed to be driven largely by CMV exposure. A later genetic analysis reported fewer N-insertions in productive TCRs among donors in an Asian-associated ancestry cluster than the roughly 640-donor mean. A further reported finding was that TCR beta sequences accurately predicted the HLA-A and HLA-B alleles for most subjects in the first cohort. The classifier was reported to diagnose cytomegalovirus status with high specificity and sensitivity in both the original and validation cohorts. In the study, around 150 TCR beta chains were listed as associated with cytomegalovirus. Because HLA typing was unavailable for some donors at each locus, only the typed subset was used in association tests. In an earlier analysis of some 550 of the donors, most TCR beta V segments were observed in productive rearrangements about 87% or about 30% of the time, broadly matching IMGT annotations. Three of the identified cytomegalovirus-associated TCR beta chains were confirmed in vitro to be specific for cytomegalovirus antigens. Only TCR beta chains were sequenced in this cohort, and the absence of alpha or paired-chain data limited detectable features. Correlated functional status among segregating V segments might be attributable to linkage disequilibrium, but an unknown experimental factor could not be ruled out. Assigning TCR associations to individual alleles was difficult when HLA alleles, especially DR and DQ, strongly co-occurred. CMV serostatus was the only immune exposure information available for the cohort. According to a later analysis, parvovirus B19, influenza, CMV and Epstein-Barr virus appeared linked to several top co-occurrence clusters. Sequencing depth was assumed to be roughly uniform across donors in the presence/absence analyses, though that assumption may not hold. The earlier analysis of 587 of the donors excluded some 15 rarely observed V segments, including chromosome 9 orphons, because counts were too low. Because the 87-base-pair reads could not distinguish some IMGT-functional V segments, including TRBV6-2 and TRBV6-3, those segments were excluded. In a later analysis, HLA-associated TCR beta chains showed more clonal expansion and lower generation probabilities than non-associated chains that were equally common. According to the authors, the approach could potentially be generalized to other disease states and immunological phenotypes. A later analysis found that TCR association rates varied across HLA loci, with DRB1 alleles showing the most associated TCRs and HLA-C alleles the fewest. A cluster of highly shared sequence variants was judged likely to be a technical artifact of the sequencing pipeline. In a later genetic analysis, a missense DCLRE1C variant was associated with V-gene and J-gene trimming of TCR beta chains, and the association was replicated in an independent cohort. Most TCR sequences were observed very rarely across donors, whereas some public TCRs were present in many individuals.

Points on this clone: Its antigen remains undetermined. The sample holds no much larger clone one base away, and base qualities are not on file.

The cohort comprised around 690 healthy bone marrow donors. All cohort members were sampled while nominally healthy, although unrecorded immune exposures were likely present. The donor was CMV seropositive and belonged to the group of 250 to 300 seropositive cohort members. A peripheral blood sample was provided by each donor, and peripheral blood mononuclear cells were used for TCR beta sequencing. Genomic DNA was extracted from the blood cell samples with the Qiagen DNeasy Blood Extraction Kit. Receptor amplification or capture employed the immunoSEQ multiplex PCR assay. The multiplex PCR relied on a mix of 60 forward primers for TCR Vbeta segments and 13 reverse primers for TCR Jbeta segments. A multiplex PCR assay on genomic DNA amplified the CDR3 region of rearranged TCR beta genes. The Illumina HiSeq System was used to sequence the amplified TCR beta libraries as 87-base-pair reads. As for the authors' bioinformatics: In a later analysis, some 80 million unique TCR beta chains were counted across the 500 to 850 repertoires, and roughly 10 million of these chains were shared by at least two donors. A nearest-neighbor algorithm error-corrected the raw reads and collapsed the reads into unique sequences, merging closely related sequences to remove PCR and sequencing errors. V, D and J gene segments were assigned by aligning CDR3 sequences to IMGT reference sequences. For a sequence to be retained, a match of at least six nucleotides was required to both a V gene segment and a J gene segment. Rearrangements were called productive when the CDR3 lacked stop codons and stayed in frame with V and J; all others were non-productive. CDR3 was defined by IMGT convention, running from the second conserved V-encoded cysteine to the conserved J-encoded phenylalanine. The earlier analysis of 587 of the donors excluded sequences that lacked an unambiguous match to a single V gene segment. An earlier analysis of just under 600 of the donors called V segments functional above 56.7% productive rearrangements and segregating when the between-donor standard deviation exceeded 5%. To diagnose cytomegalovirus status from the catalog of TCR beta chain sequences, a statistical classification framework was built. V and J gene assignment, in a later analysis, came from comparing TCR nucleotide sequences with IMGT/GENE-DB human TR gene sequences. The TCRdist pipeline was used in a later analysis to assign CDR3 sequences and most-parsimonious VDJ recombination scenarios. In a later analysis, each TCR beta chain was defined by its CDR3 amino acid sequence together with its V-gene family, and reads lacking a unique V-gene family were excluded. As a way to deal with suspected cross-contamination and a sequencing artifact, a later analysis dropped roughly 600 nucleotide sequences that were highly shared and had low generation probability. In a later analysis, a clonal expansion index for each public chain was calculated from normalized within-repertoire ranks of inferred template counts. In a later analysis, generation probabilities were computed using a VDJ recombination model fitted to out-of-frame rearrangements, and the results were checked against IGoR. In a later analysis, TCR-TCR, TCR-HLA and TCR-CMV co-occurrence was scored with hypergeometric tests, and a repertoire-size bias correction was applied to TCR pairs. False discovery rates were estimated in a later analysis by permuting HLA or CMV assignments 20 times. In a later analysis, co-occurring TCRs were grouped using DBSCAN, with TCRdist sequence similarity added in when clustering inside HLA-allele-positive subsets. Co-occurrence clustering excluded repertoires with fewer than 30,000 or more than 120,000 public chains, plus five with anomalous nucleotide sharing. TCRdb limited this immuneACCESS table to in-frame rearrangements with V and J called. A share of clones is missing; checked studies link under half to unresolved V genes, and the rest is unexplained. From that table come the V and J calls and clone size; the DNA was used to work out D and trimming. Here the sample has 150,000 to 250,000 clones; 65% to 80% occur a single time. The ten biggest clones cover around 4.3% of the sample.

There are 15 amino acids in the CDR3, from cysteine to phenylalanine inclusive. CDR3 DNA is the only sequence kept; it has 45 bases, read in frame from the first base. Trimming costs V 6 bases and J 2 bases, and their ends lie 14 bases apart. As encoded in the germline V gene, CDR1 is MNHEY while CDR2 is SVGAGI. In this chain, TRBV6-5 is recombined with TRBJ1-5; TRBD1 is a weak D gene call, 5 bases matching. This clonotype originated in a woman in her 30s in good health and CMV-seropositive. Sample: PBMCs. CDR3 loop: CASSLDRTRNQPQHF. The nucleotide sequence is TGTGCCAGCAGCCTCGACAGAACCCGCAATCAGCCCCAGCATTTT.